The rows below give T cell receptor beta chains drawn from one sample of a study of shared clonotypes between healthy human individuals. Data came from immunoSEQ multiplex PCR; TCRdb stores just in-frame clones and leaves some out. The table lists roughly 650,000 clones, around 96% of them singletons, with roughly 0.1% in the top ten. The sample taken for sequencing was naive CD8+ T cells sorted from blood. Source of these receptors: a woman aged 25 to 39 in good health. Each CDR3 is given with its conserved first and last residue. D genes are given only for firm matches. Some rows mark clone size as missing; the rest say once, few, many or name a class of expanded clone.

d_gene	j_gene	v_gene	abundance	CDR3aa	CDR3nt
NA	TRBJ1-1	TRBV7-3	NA	CASSGALPATEAFF	TGTGCCAGCAGCGGTGCACTCCCGGCCACTGAAGCTTTCTTT
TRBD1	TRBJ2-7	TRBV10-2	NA	CASSAGTGGYEQYF	TGCGCCAGCAGTGCCGGGACAGGGGGCTATGAGCAGTACTTC
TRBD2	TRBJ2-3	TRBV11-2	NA	CASSSGGEDTQYF	TGTGCCAGCAGCTCTGGGGGGGAGGATACGCAGTATTTT
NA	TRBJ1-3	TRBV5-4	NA	CASSFSTGGTMDF	TGTGCCAGCAGCTTTTCCACGGGGGGCACAATGGATTTT
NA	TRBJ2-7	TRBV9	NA	CASNYGGLGEQYF	TGTGCCAGCAACTACGGGGGCTTGGGCGAGCAGTACTTC
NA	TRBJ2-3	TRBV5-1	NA	CASSLREASTDTQYF	TGCGCCAGCAGCTTGAGAGAGGCTAGCACAGATACGCAGTATTTT
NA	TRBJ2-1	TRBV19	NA	CASPRGPGEAYNEQFF	TGTGCCAGTCCCCGGGGCCCAGGGGAGGCCTACAATGAGCAGTTCTTC
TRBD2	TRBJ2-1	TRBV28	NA	CASSTRVAGEVLGYNEQFF	TGTGCCAGCAGCACCAGGGTAGCGGGAGAGGTACTTGGGTACAATGAGCAGTTCTTC
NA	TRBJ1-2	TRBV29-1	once	CSVVWDSGANYGYTF	TGCAGCGTCGTGTGGGACTCCGGGGCTAACTATGGCTACACCTTC
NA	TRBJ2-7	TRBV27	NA	CASSLSPGTLLYEQYF	TGTGCCAGCAGTTTGTCCCCCGGGACTCTCCTCTACGAGCAGTACTTC
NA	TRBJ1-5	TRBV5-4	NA	CASSLAGAGQPQHF	TGTGCCAGCAGCTTGGCAGGGGCCGGACAGCCCCAGCATTTT
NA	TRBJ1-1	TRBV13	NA	CASTSAPHTEAFF	TGTGCCAGCACCTCAGCCCCCCACACTGAAGCTTTCTTT
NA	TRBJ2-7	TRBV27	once	CASSLAGGSTYEQYF	TGTGCCAGCAGTTTAGCTGGCGGTTCTACCTACGAGCAGTACTTC
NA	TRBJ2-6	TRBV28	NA	CASSFGSGANVLTF	TGTGCCAGCAGTTTTGGCTCTGGGGCCAACGTCCTGACTTTC
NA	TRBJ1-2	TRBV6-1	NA	CASSEGAAFSYGYTF	TGTGCCAGCAGTGAAGGGGCAGCATTCTCCTATGGCTACACCTTC
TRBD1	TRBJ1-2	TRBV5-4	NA	CASSSYRDRVGGYTF	TGTGCCAGCAGCTCCTACCGGGACAGGGTTGGTGGCTACACCTTC
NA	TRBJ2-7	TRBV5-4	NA	CASSLLGGSTYEQYF	TGTGCCAGCAGCTTGCTTGGCGGGTCGACCTACGAGCAGTACTTC
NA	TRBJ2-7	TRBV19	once	CASRGIIDNSYEQYF	TGTGCCAGTAGGGGAATAATAGACAACTCCTACGAGCAGTACTTC
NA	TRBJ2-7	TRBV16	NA	CASSHGLDSTYEQYF	TGTGCCAGCAGCCACGGGTTGGACTCTACCTACGAGCAGTACTTC
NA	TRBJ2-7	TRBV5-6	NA	CASSLESRVYEQYF	TGTGCCAGCAGCTTGGAATCAAGGGTCTACGAGCAGTACTTC
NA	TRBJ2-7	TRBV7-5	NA	CVRSHLRTVPYEQYF	TGTGTCAGAAGCCATCTCCGGACCGTACCCTACGAGCAGTACTTC
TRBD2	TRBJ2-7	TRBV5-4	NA	CASSLGLAGGEQYF	TGTGCCAGCAGCTTGGGACTAGCGGGAGGCGAGCAGTACTTC
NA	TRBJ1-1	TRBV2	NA	CASSEVGQITEAFF	TGTGCCAGCAGTGAAGTTGGACAGATTACTGAAGCTTTCTTT
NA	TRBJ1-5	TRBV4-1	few	CASGYNQPQHF	TGCGCCAGCGGGTACAATCAGCCCCAGCATTTT
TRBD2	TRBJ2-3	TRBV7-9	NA	CASSRSGGSTDTQYF	TGTGCCAGCAGTCGTAGCGGGGGGAGCACAGATACGCAGTATTTT
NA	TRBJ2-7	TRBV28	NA	CATGATLSEQYF	TGTGCTACGGGGGCTACCCTTAGCGAGCAGTACTTC
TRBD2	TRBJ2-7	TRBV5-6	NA	CASTRGLAGGPYYEQYF	TGTGCCAGCACCCGGGGACTAGCGGGAGGGCCCTACTACGAGCAGTACTTC
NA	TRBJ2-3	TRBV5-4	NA	CASSFQGDTQYF	TGTGCCAGCAGCTTTCAGGGGGATACGCAGTATTTT